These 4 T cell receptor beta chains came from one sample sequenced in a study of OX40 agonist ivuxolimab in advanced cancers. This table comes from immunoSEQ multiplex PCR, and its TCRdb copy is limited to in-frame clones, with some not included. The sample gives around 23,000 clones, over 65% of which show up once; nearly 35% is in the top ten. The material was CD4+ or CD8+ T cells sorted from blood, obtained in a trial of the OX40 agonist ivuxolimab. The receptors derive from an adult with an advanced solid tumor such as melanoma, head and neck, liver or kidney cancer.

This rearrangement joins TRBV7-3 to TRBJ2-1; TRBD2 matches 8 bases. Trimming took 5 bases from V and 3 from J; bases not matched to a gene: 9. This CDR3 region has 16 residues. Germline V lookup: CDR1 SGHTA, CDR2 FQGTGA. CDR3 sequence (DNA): TGTGCCAGCAGCCCTAGGGAGGCGGGAGGCTACAATGAGCAGTTCTTC. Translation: CASSPREAGGYNEQFF. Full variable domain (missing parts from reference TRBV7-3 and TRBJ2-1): GAGVSQTPSNKVTEKGKYVELRCDPISGHTALYWYRQSLGQGPEFLIYFQGTGAADDSGLPNDRFFAVRPEGSVSTLKIQRTERGDSAVYLCASSPREAGGYNEQFFGPGTRLTVL.

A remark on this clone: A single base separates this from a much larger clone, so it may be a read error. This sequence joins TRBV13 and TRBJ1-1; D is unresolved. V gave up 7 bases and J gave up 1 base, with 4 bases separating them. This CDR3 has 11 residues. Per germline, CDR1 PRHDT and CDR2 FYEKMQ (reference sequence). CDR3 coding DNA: TGTGCCAGCACCTGGAACACTGAAGCTTTCTTT. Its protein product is CASTWNTEAFF.

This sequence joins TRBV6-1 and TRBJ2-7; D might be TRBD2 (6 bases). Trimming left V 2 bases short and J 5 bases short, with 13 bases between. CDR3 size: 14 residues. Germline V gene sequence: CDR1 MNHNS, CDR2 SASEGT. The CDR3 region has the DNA TGTGCCAGCAGTGAACTGGGGGGTAAGGACGAGCAGTACTTC. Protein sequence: CASSELGGKDEQYF.

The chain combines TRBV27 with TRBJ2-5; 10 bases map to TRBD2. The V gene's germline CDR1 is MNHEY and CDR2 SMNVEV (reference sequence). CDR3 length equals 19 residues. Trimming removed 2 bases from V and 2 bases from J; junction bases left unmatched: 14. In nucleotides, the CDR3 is TGTGCCAGCAGTTTAGGCAGAGCGGGAGGGTGGATGGGGCAAGAGACCCAGTACTTC. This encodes CASSLGRAGGWMGQETQYF.